These 21 T cell receptor beta chains originate from one sample sequenced in a study of post-analysis software for immune sequencing data. General study findings and limits: Patients carried roughly 5 TRBV segments more frequently than controls did, and TRBV5-6, TRBV5-1 and TRBV20-1 were among them.

Antigens for these TCRs are unknown. TCR beta libraries were prepared from cDNA with unique molecular identifiers. TCRdb reprocessed the PCR reads with MiXCR, giving one entry per CDR3 protein. In the table there are about 820,000 distinct CDR3 sequences, roughly 58% of which are singletons. The specimen sequenced was blood. These receptors were obtained from a girl under 18 with multiple sclerosis.

This clonotype was detected only a few times. The chain links TRBV7-3 to TRBJ2-5; D may be TRBD2 (6 bases). V was clipped by 5 bases and J by 11 bases, with 18 bases between them. From germline, CDR1 is SGHTA and CDR2 FQGTGA. The CDR3 extends over 13 amino acids. CDR3 sequence: CASSPQGTGKQYF. CDR3 in DNA: TGTGCCAGCAGCCCTCAAGGGACTGGCAAGCAGTACTTC.

The V gene is TRBV24-1, the J gene TRBJ2-5, with D perhaps TRBD1 or TRBD2 (5 bases each). Germline V gene sequence: CDR1 KGHDR, CDR2 SFDVKD. The CDR3 length is 13 residues. The V end lost 5 bases, the J end lost 4 bases, and 10 bases lay between the germline ends. CDR3 loop: CATSAGSGETQYF. The CDR3, as DNA: TGTGCCACCAGTGCAGGGAGTGGAGAGACCCAGTACTTC.

The rearrangement joins TRBV29-1 to TRBJ2-1; D is uncertain. V lost 7 bases, J lost 0 bases, and 13 bases lay in between. The CDR3 totals 14 residues. Germline CDR1 SQVTM, CDR2 ANQGSEA. The CDR3 sequence is CSGLLRSSYNEQFF. As DNA, the CDR3 is TGCAGCGGACTCCTTCGGAGCTCCTACAATGAGCAGTTCTTC.

The table lists this clonotype with a few counts. The chain carries TRBV6-6 and TRBJ2-7; 7 bases are shared with TRBD1. The trim removed 2 bases at V and 4 bases at J, leaving 5 bases unmatched. This CDR3 spans 14 amino acids. Per the germline V gene, CDR1 is MNHNY and CDR2 is SVGAGI (reference sequence). The CDR3 DNA follows: TGTGCCAGCAGTTACGCGACAGGGTCTTACGAGCAGTACTTC. Its translation is CASSYATGSYEQYF.

The chain employs TRBV5-1 and TRBJ2-1; 7 bases align to TRBD1. CDR3 length: 15 residues. V lost 2 bases and J lost 3; bases outside the gene matches: 5. From germline, CDR1 is SGHRS and CDR2 YFSETQ. The CDR3 is CASSFDRQGYNEQFF. The DNA for the CDR3 is TGCGCCAGCAGCTTCGATAGACAGGGCTACAATGAGCAGTTCTTC.

This clonotype was detected only a few times. The rearrangement uses TRBV2 and TRBJ2-5; D possibly corresponds to TRBD2 (6 bases). The end of the DNA is better explained by TRBJ2-7, so the J call may be wrong. Germline V gene sequence: CDR1 SNHLY, CDR2 FYNNEI. CDR3 length equals 13 residues. The CDR3 sequence: CASRYQGGREQYF. DNA for the CDR3: TGTGCCAGCAGGTACCAGGGAGGTCGCGAGCAGTACTTC.

This clonotype was seen once. V gene TRBV5-1 combines with J gene TRBJ2-2, with D unresolved. V dropped 6 bases and J dropped 4 bases, with 10 bases sitting between them. Germline CDR1 SGHRS, CDR2 YFSETQ. CDR3 length: 13 residues. CDR3 in DNA: TGCGCCAGCACTCTAGGGTTCACCGGGGAGCTGTTTTTT. Translating it yields CASTLGFTGELFF.

The CDR3 protein is CASSLSSLYYEQYF. The CDR3 nucleotides read TGTGCCAGCAGCTTATCCTCTCTATACTACGAGCAGTACTTC. V usage is TRBV7-9 and J usage is TRBJ2-7; D uncertain. There are 14 residues in the CDR3. V dropped 2 bases and J dropped 3 bases, with 11 bases sitting between them. The germline V gene encodes CDR1 SEHNR and CDR2 FQNEAQ (reference sequence).

V is TRBV28 and J is TRBJ1-5; TRBD1 matches at 9 bases. This CDR3 is built from 13 residues. Losses at the gene ends were 6 bases for V and 14 bases for J; bases not matched to a gene: 11. In germline, CDR1 is MDHEN, CDR2 SYDVKM. This chain's CDR3 is CASSLRGQGREHF. The DNA of the CDR3 is TGTGCCAGCAGCTTACGGGGACAGGGAAGAGAGCATTTT.

V gene TRBV29-1 combines with J gene TRBJ2-3, with 13 bases fitting TRBD2. In germline, CDR1 is SQVTM, CDR2 ANQGSEA. The CDR3 runs 16 residues. The ends lost 6 bases at V and 2 bases at J; junction bases unmatched: 8. CDR3 coding DNA: TGCAGCGTCGGCCCGGGACTAGCGGGATACACAGATACGCAGTATTTT. It translates to CSVGPGLAGYTDTQYF.

This clonotype was detected only once. The rearrangement links TRBV20-1 to TRBJ2-7; 11 nucleotides align to TRBD2. The DNA end is a closer match to TRBJ2-5, so the J assignment may be wrong. CDR1 and CDR2 (germline): DFQATT, SNEGSKA (reference sequence). This CDR3 has 14 residues. The CDR3 spells CSAAGLAVLETQYF. The CDR3 DNA reads as TGCAGTGCGGCGGGACTAGCGGTTCTAGAGACCCAGTACTTC.

This clonotype has a handful of counts. The gene calls are TRBV29-1 and TRBJ2-1; a possible D gene is TRBD2 (5 bases). The CDR3 runs 12 residues. Germline V gene sequence: CDR1 SQVTM, CDR2 ANQGSEA. Trimming took off 7 bases at V and 2 bases at J, with 9 bases between the two ends. This chain's CDR3 is CSGETPYNEQFF. In nucleotides, the CDR3 is TGCAGCGGGGAGACACCCTACAATGAGCAGTTCTTC.

This clonotype has only one observation. V and J are TRBV12-3 or TRBV12-4 and TRBJ2-7; TRBD2 matches at 11 bases. V shed 2 bases and J 6 bases; nucleotides not matched to a gene: 6. This CDR3 has 15 amino acids. The CDR3 loop is CASSLPGLAEVEQYF. In nucleotides, the CDR3 is TGTGCCAGCAGTTTACCGGGACTAGCGGAGGTCGAGCAGTACTTC.

The V and J genes are TRBV20-1 and TRBJ2-1; 7 bases line up with TRBD2. V was clipped by 5 bases and J by 7 bases; unmatched bases: 17. The CDR3 runs to 16 residues. Germline CDR1 DFQATT, CDR2 SNEGSKA (reference sequence). CDR3 residues: CSAAFADFGGGNEQFF. In DNA, the CDR3 is TGCAGTGCTGCGTTCGCCGACTTTGGCGGGGGAAATGAGCAGTTCTTC.

This rearrangement joins TRBV4-1 to TRBJ2-7; 8 bases line up with TRBD1. The CDR3 spans 16 residues. Germline values: CDR1 MGHRA, CDR2 YSYEKL. The J segment lost 1 base and the V segment lost 3 bases, leaving 8 bases of the junction unmatched. CDR3 in amino acids: CASSQGGQAASYEQYF. CDR3 sequence (DNA): TGCGCCAGCAGCCAGGGGGGACAGGCGGCGTCCTACGAGCAGTACTTC.

The sample holds a few counts of this clonotype. This chain uses TRBV29-1 with TRBJ2-7, with TRBD1 as a possible D gene (6 bases). The CDR3 is 11 amino acids. Deletions cut 4 bases from V and 4 bases from J, with 8 bases between. Germline assignment: CDR1 SQVTM and CDR2 ANQGSEA. CDR3 sequence (DNA): TGCAGCGTTGGGGGGCTATACGAGCAGTACTTC. It encodes CSVGGLYEQYF.

The chain combines TRBV20-1 with TRBJ2-7; 9 bases are a match to TRBD1. The CDR3 contains 14 residues. Germline loops: CDR1 DFQATT, CDR2 SNEGSKA (reference sequence). Trimming at V came to 6 bases and at J to 2 bases, leaving 8 bases not matched to a gene. The CDR3 region is CSAPGQGATYEQYF. The DNA for the CDR3 is TGCAGTGCCCCGGGACAGGGCGCTACCTACGAGCAGTACTTC.

V is TRBV5-1 and J is TRBJ2-4, with 7 bases fitting TRBD1. J lost 3 bases, V lost 0 bases, and 3 bases had no gene match. The CDR3 contains 15 residues. Germline V CDR1 and CDR2: SGHRS, YFSETQ. In nucleotides, the CDR3 is TGCGCCAGCAGCTTGGCCCACAGGGGCAAAAACATTCAGTACTTC. Its translation: CASSLAHRGKNIQYF.

The chain has TRBV5-1 and TRBJ2-1, with D possibly TRBD1 on 6 matching bases. Judging by the DNA end, TRBJ2-7 fits better; the J call may be wrong. Germline V gives CDR1 SGHRS, CDR2 YFSETQ. This CDR3 has 13 amino acids. The CDR3 is CASARTAAYEQYF. The CDR3, as DNA: TGCGCCAGCGCGAGGACAGCAGCCTACGAGCAGTACTTC.

Worth noting for this clonotype: Mismatch with germline at one junction end may stem from a read error. The rearrangement joins TRBV7-7 to TRBJ2-1, with 9 bases that match TRBD2. Germline V gives CDR1 SSHAT, CDR2 FNYEAQ (reference sequence). This CDR3 has 14 amino acids. DNA of the CDR3: TGTGCTAGCAGCTTCGCGGGAGGGCCCAATGAGCAGTTCTTC. Amino acid sequence: CASSFAGGPNEQFF.

V gene TRBV30 combines with J gene TRBJ1-2; D unresolved. The CDR3 spans 16 residues. V lost 1 base and J 4 bases, leaving 19 bases between the germline ends. Germline CDR1 reads GTSNPN; CDR2 reads SVGIG (reference sequence). CDR3 sequence reads: CAWSAPSLWRLYGYTF. CDR3 coding DNA: TGTGCCTGGAGTGCGCCAAGTCTCTGGCGTCTCTATGGCTACACCTTC.